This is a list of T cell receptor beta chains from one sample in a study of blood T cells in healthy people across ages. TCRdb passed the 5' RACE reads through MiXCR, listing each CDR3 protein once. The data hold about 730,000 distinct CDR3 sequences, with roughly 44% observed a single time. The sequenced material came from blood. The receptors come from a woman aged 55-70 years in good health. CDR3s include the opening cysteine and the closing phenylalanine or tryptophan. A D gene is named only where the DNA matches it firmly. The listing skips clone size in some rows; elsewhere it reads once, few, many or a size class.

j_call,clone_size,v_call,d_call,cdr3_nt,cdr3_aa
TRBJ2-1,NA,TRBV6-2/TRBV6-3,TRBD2,TGTGCCAGCGTGAAATCCGGGAGGGCCAACAATGAGCAGTTCTTC,CASVKSGRANNEQFF
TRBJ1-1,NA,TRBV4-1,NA,TGCGCCAGCAGCCAAGAGGCTGCCGTCACTGAAGCTTTCTTT,CASSQEAAVTEAFF
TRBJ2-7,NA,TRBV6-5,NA,TGTGCCAGCAGCCAGGCGGACAGCACCTACGAGCAGTACTTC,CASSQADSTYEQYF
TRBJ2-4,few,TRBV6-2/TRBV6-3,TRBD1,TGTGCCAGCATTCAACCGGGACAGGGGAGGAACATTCAGTACTTC,CASIQPGQGRNIQYF
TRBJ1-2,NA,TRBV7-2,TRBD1,TGTGCCAGCAGCTTCACCGGGACAGGGGGGGGCGGCTACACCTTC,CASSFTGTGGGGYTF
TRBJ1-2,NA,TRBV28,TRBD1,TGTGCCAGCAGCCCGGGACAGGGGGTCGCTGGCTACACCTTC,CASSPGQGVAGYTF
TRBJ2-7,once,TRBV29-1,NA,TGCAGCTTCACTATAAGCGGCGAGCAGAACTTC,CSFTISGEQNF
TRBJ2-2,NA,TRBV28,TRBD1,TGTGCCAGCAGAACCGGGACAGGGTGGAACGGGGAGCTGTTTTTT,CASRTGTGWNGELFF
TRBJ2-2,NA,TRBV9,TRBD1,TGTGCCAGCAGCCACCGACAGGGTTTAGACACCGGGGAGCTGTTTTTT,CASSHRQGLDTGELFF
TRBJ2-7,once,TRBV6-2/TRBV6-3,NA,TGTGCCAGCAGTTATAACACAGGTAGCTCCTACAATGAGCAGTACTTC,CASSYNTGSSYNEQYF